The rows below give T cell receptor beta chains drawn from one sample of a study of T-cell memory formation after mild COVID-19. TCRdb re-analysed the 5' RACE reads in MiXCR, keeping a single row per CDR3 protein. The data contain 450,000 or so distinct CDR3 sequences, approximately 25% of them singletons. The sample was PBMCs or a T cell subset sorted from them (not recorded which). The receptors derive from an adult woman who had mild COVID-19 (a few samples of this study predate the infection). Cell type and time point are not known. The CDR3 runs from the conserved cysteine through the conserved F or W. The order of the fields is clone size, J gene, V gene, D gene, CDR3 DNA, CDR3 protein. D genes are given only for firm matches. Only part of the rows carry a size: once, few, many, or a class if the clone is expanded.

>-|TRBJ2-7|TRBV2|-
TGTGCCAGCAGAAAGACAGACGTCTACGAGCAGTACTTC
CASRKTDVYEQYF
>-|TRBJ1-2|TRBV19|-
TGTGCCAGTAATGGGCAGGGTGGTGGCTACACCTTC
CASNGQGGGYTF
>-|TRBJ1-4|TRBV18|-
TGTGCCAGCTCAGGTCCCGGGACGATAGACGAAAAACTGTTTTTT
CASSGPGTIDEKLFF
>-|TRBJ1-2|TRBV3-1|-
TGTGCCAGCAGCCAAGTAACCCCTCCCTATGGCTACACCTTC
CASSQVTPPYGYTF
>few|TRBJ2-7|TRBV5-1|-
TGCGCCAGCAGCTCGGAGGTGATTTCCTACGAGCAGTACTTC
CASSSEVISYEQYF
>-|TRBJ1-2|TRBV5-1|TRBD1
TGCGCCAGCAGCAACCGGACAGGGCTCTATGGCTACACCTTC
CASSNRTGLYGYTF
>-|TRBJ2-1|TRBV5-1|TRBD2
TGCGCCAGCAGCTTCGGACTAGCGGGAGATAGTGAGCAGTTCTTC
CASSFGLAGDSEQFF
>few|TRBJ2-5|TRBV29-1|-
TGCAGCGTTGAACCACGGAACCAAGAGACCCAGTACTTC
CSVEPRNQETQYF
>few|TRBJ2-7|TRBV6-2/TRBV6-3|TRBD1
TGTGCCAGCGCTACGGGACAGGAGTTAGTCCCCTCCTACGAGCAGTACTTC
CASATGQELVPSYEQYF
>-|TRBJ2-7|TRBV5-1|-
TGCGCCAGCAGCTTGGATGAACTCCTTGGTGTCGAGCAGTACTTC
CASSLDELLGVEQYF
>few|TRBJ2-5|TRBV5-1|TRBD2
TGCGCCAGCAGCGTCCGGGAGCGGGAAGGTCAAGAGACCCAGTACTTC
CASSVREREGQETQYF
>many|TRBJ1-1|TRBV7-9|-
TGTGCCAGCAGTTTATTCACTGAAGCTTTCTTT
CASSLFTEAFF
>-|TRBJ1-2|TRBV7-2|-
TGTGCCAGCAGCTTAGTGTTTGGGGCAGAGGGCGGCTACACCTTC
CASSLVFGAEGGYTF
>few|TRBJ2-7|TRBV14|-
TGTGCCAGCAGCCCCACCTGGGGGGTCAACGAGCAGTACTTC
CASSPTWGVNEQYF
>few|TRBJ2-7|TRBV29-1|-
TGCAGCGTACTCGCCCCCGGGTCCCAAGATACCTACGAGCAGTACTTC
CSVLAPGSQDTYEQYF
>many|TRBJ2-7|TRBV4-3|TRBD1
TGCGCCAGCAGCCAATGGACAGGGACGATGTACGAGCAGTACTTC
CASSQWTGTMYEQYF
>few|TRBJ2-5|TRBV30|-
TGTGCCTGGAGTGTTCAGCGGTATGAGACCCAGTACTTC
CAWSVQRYETQYF
>few|TRBJ2-6|TRBV24-1|-
TGTGCCACCAGTGACCTCGACAGTTCAGGGGCCAACGTCCTGACTTTC
CATSDLDSSGANVLTF
>few|TRBJ2-3|TRBV25-1|-
TGTGCCAGCAGTCCAAAGGGTCGGGGGCAGTATTTT
CASSPKGRGQYF
>-|TRBJ2-2|TRBV14|-
TGTGCCAGCAGCCCCCTTGGGGGGTACACCGGGGAGCTGTTTTTT
CASSPLGGYTGELFF
>few|TRBJ1-5|TRBV20-1|TRBD1
TGCAGTGCTTCTACGGGACAGGGTTTTAGGGGTCAGCCCCAGCATTTT
CSASTGQGFRGQPQHF
>-|TRBJ1-1|TRBV6-6|TRBD1
TGTGCCAGCAGTGCCCAGACAGGGGGCAACACTGAAGCTTTCTTT
CASSAQTGGNTEAFF
>-|TRBJ2-5|TRBV5-1|TRBD1
TGCGCCAGCAGCTATCAACCCGGGACAGGGGGTCGGGAGACCCAGTACTTC
CASSYQPGTGGRETQYF
>-|TRBJ2-7|TRBV11-2|-
TGTGCCAGCAGCTTAGGCCAACGAACAGGGTACTACGAGCAGTACTTC
CASSLGQRTGYYEQYF
>few|TRBJ1-1|TRBV6-5|TRBD1
TGTGCCAGCAGTTATGACAGGGGTTCGGCTGAAGCTTTCTTT
CASSYDRGSAEAFF
>-|TRBJ1-2|TRBV7-9|TRBD1
TGTGCCAGCAGCATCGGAAAGGACAGGGGTTCCTATGGCTACACCTTC
CASSIGKDRGSYGYTF
>-|TRBJ2-7|TRBV20-1|TRBD2
TGCAGTGCTAGGGGGACTAGCGGGAGAAATCAGTACTTC
CSARGTSGRNQYF
>many|TRBJ1-1|TRBV3-1|TRBD1
TGTGCCAGCAGCCAAGATCCGGGACAGGGGAACACTGAAGCTTTCTTT
CASSQDPGQGNTEAFF
>few|TRBJ2-1|TRBV7-3|-
TGTGCCAGCAGCTTCATGCCGGGGTTTTACAATGAGCAGTTCTTC
CASSFMPGFYNEQFF
>few|TRBJ2-5|TRBV2|-
TGTGCCAGCCTAAAGGGCGGGGACCAAGAGACCCAGTACTTC
CASLKGGDQETQYF
>-|TRBJ2-7|TRBV4-3|-
TGCGCCAGCAGCCCTTCCAACAGGGTTGGTGGCGAGCAGTACTTC
CASSPSNRVGGEQYF
>-|TRBJ2-5|TRBV6-5|-
TGTGCCAGCAGTTACCTTGGCGGTAGGGGAGAGACCCAGTACTTC
CASSYLGGRGETQYF
>-|TRBJ2-1|TRBV7-8|TRBD2
TGTGCCACCAACCGGGGGGGGACGAAAACTTACAATGAGCAGTTCTTC
CATNRGGTKTYNEQFF
>-|TRBJ2-4|TRBV7-2|-
TGTGCCAGCAGCTTAGACGACTACATTCAGTACTTC
CASSLDDYIQYF